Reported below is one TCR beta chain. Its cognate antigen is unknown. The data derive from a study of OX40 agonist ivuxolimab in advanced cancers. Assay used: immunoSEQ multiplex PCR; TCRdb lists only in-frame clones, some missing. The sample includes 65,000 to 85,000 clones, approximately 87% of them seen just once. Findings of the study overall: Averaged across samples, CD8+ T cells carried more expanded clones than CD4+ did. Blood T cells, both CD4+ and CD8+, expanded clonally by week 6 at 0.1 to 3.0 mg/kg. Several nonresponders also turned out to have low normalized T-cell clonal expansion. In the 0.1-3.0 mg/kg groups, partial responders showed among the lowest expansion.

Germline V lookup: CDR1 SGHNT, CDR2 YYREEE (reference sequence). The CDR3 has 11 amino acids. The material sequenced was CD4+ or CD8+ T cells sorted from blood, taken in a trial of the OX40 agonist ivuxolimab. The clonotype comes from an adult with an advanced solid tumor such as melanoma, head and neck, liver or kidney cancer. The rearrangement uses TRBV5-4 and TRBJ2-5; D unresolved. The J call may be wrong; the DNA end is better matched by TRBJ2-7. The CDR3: CASSSPREQYF. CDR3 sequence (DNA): TGTGCCAGCAGCTCCCCTCGCGAGCAGTACTTC.